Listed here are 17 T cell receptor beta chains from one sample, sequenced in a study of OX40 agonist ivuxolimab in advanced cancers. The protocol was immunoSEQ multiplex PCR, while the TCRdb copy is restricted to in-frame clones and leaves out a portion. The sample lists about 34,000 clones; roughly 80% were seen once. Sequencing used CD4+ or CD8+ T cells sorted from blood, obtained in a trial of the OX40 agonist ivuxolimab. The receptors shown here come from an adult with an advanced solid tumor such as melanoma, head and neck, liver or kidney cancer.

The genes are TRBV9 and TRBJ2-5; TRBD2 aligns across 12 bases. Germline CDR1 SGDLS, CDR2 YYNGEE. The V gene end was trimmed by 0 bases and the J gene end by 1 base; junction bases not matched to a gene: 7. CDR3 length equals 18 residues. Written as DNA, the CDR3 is TGTGCCAGCAGCGTAGCCGGACTAGCGGGGTGGGGCCAAGAGACCCAGTACTTC. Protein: CASSVAGLAGWGQETQYF.

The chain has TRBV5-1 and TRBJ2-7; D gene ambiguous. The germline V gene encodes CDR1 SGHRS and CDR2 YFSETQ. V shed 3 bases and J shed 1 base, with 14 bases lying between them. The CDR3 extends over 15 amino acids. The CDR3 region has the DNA TGCGCCAGCAGCTCGACGCCCTCTAGTTCCTACGAGCAGTACTTC. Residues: CASSSTPSSSYEQYF.

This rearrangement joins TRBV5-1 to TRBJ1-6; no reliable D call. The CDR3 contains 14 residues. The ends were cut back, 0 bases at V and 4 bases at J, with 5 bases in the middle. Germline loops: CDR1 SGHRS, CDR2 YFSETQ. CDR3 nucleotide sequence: TGCGCCAGCAGCTTGGACATTTATAATTCACCCCTCCACTTT. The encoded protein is CASSLDIYNSPLHF.

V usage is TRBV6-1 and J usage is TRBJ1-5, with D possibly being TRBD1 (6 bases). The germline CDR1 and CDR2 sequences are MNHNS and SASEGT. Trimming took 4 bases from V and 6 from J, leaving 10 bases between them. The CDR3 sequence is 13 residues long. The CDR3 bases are TGTGCCAGCAGTGGCACAGGGACTCAGCCCCAGCATTTT. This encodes CASSGTGTQPQHF.

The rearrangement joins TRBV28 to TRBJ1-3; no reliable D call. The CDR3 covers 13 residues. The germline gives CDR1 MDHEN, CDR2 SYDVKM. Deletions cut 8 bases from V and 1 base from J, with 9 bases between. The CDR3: CASPSGSGNTIYF. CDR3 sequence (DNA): TGTGCCAGCCCCTCGGGATCTGGAAACACCATATATTTT.

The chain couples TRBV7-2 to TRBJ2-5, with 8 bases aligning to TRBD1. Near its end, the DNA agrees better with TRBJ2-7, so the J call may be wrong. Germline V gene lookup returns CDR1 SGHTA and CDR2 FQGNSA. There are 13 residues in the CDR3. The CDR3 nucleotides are TGTGCCAGCAGAGGACAGGGTACCTACGAGCAGTACTTC. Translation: CASRGQGTYEQYF.

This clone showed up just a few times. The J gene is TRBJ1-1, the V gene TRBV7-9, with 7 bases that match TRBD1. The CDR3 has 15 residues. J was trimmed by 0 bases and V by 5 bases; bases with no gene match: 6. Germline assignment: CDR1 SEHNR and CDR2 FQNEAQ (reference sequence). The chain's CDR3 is CASSTWGQLNTEAFF. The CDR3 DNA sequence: TGTGCCAGCAGCACCTGGGGACAGTTGAACACTGAAGCTTTCTTT. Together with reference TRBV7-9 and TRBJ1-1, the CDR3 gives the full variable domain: DTGVSQNPRHKITKRGQNVTFRCDPISEHNRLYWYRQTLGQGPEFLTYFQNEAQLEKSRLLSDRFSAERPKGSFSTLEIQRTEQGDSAMYLCASSTWGQLNTEAFFGQGTRLTVV.

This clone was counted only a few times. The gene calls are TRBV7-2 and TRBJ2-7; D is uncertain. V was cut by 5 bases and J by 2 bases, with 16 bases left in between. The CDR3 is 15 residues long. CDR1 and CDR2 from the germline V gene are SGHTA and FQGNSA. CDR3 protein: CASSPVVDPAYEQYF. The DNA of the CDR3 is TGTGCCAGCAGCCCGGTCGTGGACCCGGCCTACGAGCAGTACTTC.

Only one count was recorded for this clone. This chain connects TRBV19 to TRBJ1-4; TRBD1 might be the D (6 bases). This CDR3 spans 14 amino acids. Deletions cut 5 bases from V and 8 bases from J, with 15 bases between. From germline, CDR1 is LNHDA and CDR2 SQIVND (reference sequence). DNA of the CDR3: TGTGCCAGTAGTCCCAGGGGCTTTTGGGAAAAACTGTTTTTT. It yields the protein CASSPRGFWEKLFF.

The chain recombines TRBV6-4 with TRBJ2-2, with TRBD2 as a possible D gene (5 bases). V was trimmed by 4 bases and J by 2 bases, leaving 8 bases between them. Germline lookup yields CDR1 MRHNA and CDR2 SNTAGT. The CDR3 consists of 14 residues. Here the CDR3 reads CASSVEGNTGELFF. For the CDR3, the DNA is TGTGCCAGCAGTGTTGAGGGAAACACCGGGGAGCTGTTTTTT.

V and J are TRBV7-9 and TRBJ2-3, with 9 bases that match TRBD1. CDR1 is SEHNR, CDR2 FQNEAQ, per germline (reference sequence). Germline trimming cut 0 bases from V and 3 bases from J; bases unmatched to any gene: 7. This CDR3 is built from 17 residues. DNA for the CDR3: TGTGCCAGCAGCTTAGCAGGACAGGGGAGCTGGACAGATACGCAGTATTTT. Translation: CASSLAGQGSWTDTQYF.

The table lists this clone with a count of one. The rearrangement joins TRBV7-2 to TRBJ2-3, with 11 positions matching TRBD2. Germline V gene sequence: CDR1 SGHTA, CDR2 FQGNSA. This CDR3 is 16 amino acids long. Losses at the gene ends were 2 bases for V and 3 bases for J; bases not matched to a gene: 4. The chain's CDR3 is CASSLWSSGRTDTQYF. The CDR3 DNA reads TGTGCCAGCAGCTTATGGTCTAGCGGGAGGACAGATACGCAGTATTTT. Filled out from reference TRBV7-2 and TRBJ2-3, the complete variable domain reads GAGVSQSPSNKVTEKGKDVELRCDPISGHTALYWYRQSLGQGLEFLIYFQGNSAPDKSGLPSDRFSAERTGGSVSTLTIQRTQQEDSAVYLCASSLWSSGRTDTQYFGPGTRLTVL.

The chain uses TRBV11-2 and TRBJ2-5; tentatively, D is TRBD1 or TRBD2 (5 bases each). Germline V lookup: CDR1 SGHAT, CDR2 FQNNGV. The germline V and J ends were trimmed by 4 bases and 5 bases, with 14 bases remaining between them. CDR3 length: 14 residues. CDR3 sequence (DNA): TGTGCCAGCAGCTCCGGGACGGGCGGGGAGACCCAGTACTTC. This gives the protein CASSSGTGGETQYF.

In nucleotides, the CDR3 is TGTGCCAGCAGTGCTGGGACAGGGGAATTTCCCTACTACGAGCAGTACTTC. Its protein product is CASSAGTGEFPYYEQYF. The gene calls are TRBV2 and TRBJ2-7, with TRBD1 matching 10 bases. Germline V gene data show CDR1 as SNHLY and CDR2 as FYNNEI. The CDR3 length is 17 residues. The J segment lost 3 bases and the V segment lost 4 bases, leaving 12 bases of the junction unmatched. Full variable domain (outside the CDR3, taken from reference TRBV2 and TRBJ2-7): EPEVTQTPSHQVTQMGQEVILRCVPISNHLYFYWYRQILGQKVEFLVSFYNNEISEKSEIFDDQFSVERPDGSNFTLKIRSTKLEDSAMYFCASSAGTGEFPYYEQYFGPGTRLTVT.

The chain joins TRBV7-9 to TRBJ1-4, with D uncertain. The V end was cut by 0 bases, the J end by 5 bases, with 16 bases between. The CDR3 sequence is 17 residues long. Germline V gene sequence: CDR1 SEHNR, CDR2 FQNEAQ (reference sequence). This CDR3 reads CASSLANSYAGNEKLFF. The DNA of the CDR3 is TGTGCCAGCAGCTTAGCGAACAGCTACGCGGGGAATGAAAAACTGTTTTTT. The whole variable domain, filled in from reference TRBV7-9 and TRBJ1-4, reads DTGVSQNPRHKITKRGQNVTFRCDPISEHNRLYWYRQTLGQGPEFLTYFQNEAQLEKSRLLSDRFSAERPKGSFSTLEIQRTEQGDSAMYLCASSLANSYAGNEKLFFGSGTQLSVL.

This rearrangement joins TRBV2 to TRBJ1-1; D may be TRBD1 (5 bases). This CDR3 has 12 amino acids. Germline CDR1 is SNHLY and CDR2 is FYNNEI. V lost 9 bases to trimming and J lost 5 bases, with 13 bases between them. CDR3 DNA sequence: TGTGCCAGAAGAAACGACAGAACTGAAGCTTTCTTT. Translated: CARRNDRTEAFF.

The CDR3 region is CSVEGLAGLNEQFF. The CDR3 DNA is TGCAGCGTTGAAGGCCTAGCGGGACTCAATGAGCAGTTCTTC. The J gene is TRBJ2-1, the V gene TRBV29-1; 9 bases match TRBD2. The V gene end was trimmed by 1 base and the J gene end by 6 bases; junction bases not matched to a gene: 4. This CDR3 is built from 14 residues. In germline, CDR1 is SQVTM, CDR2 ANQGSEA.